A single sample is the source of the 23 T cell receptor beta chains below, sequenced in a study of technical replicates of blood from several donors. TCRdb's table, derived via immunoSEQ multiplex PCR, lists solely in-frame clones and lacks some. The sample lists tens of thousands of clones, 80% to 95% occurring once. Sequencing input: T cells isolated from PBMCs. The receptors derive from a human donor in good health.

Only one count was recorded for this clone. The chain carries TRBV29-1 and TRBJ2-1, with a possible D match to TRBD2 (7 bases). Trimming cost V 6 bases and J 6 bases, with 12 bases left between them. This CDR3 has 12 residues. The germline V gene encodes CDR1 SQVTM and CDR2 ANQGSEA. The CDR3 DNA reads TGCAGCGTAGGGGGGGGCGCCAATGAGCAGTTCTTC. Translation gives CSVGGGANEQFF.

V gene TRBV6-5 combines with J gene TRBJ2-2, with 9 bases matching TRBD2. This CDR3 spans 15 amino acids. Trimming at V came to 6 bases and at J to 7 bases, leaving 9 bases not matched to a gene. CDR1 and CDR2 from the germline V gene are MNHEY and SVGAGI. CDR3 region: CASRVIAGADGELFF. CDR3 DNA: TGTGCCAGCAGAGTGATAGCGGGAGCAGACGGGGAGCTGTTTTTT.

The chain is built from TRBV9 and TRBJ1-4, with TRBD1 matching over 9 bases. The CDR3 is 14 amino acids. The germline V gene encodes CDR1 SGDLS and CDR2 YYNGEE. V gave up 3 bases and J gave up 8 bases; unmatched junction bases: 5. The CDR3 is CASSAPGTGEKLFF. In DNA form, the CDR3 reads TGTGCCAGCAGCGCTCCCGGGACAGGGGAAAAACTGTTTTTT.

The chain has TRBV5-4 and TRBJ2-3, with 16 bases matching TRBD2. The V and J ends lost 4 bases and 5 bases, in that order; junction bases with no gene match: 7. This CDR3 has 17 amino acids. Looked up from germline, CDR1 is SGHNT and CDR2 is YYREEE (reference sequence). CDR3 sequence: CASSPGTSGRAGDTQYF. The CDR3 DNA is TGTGCCAGCAGCCCGGGGACTAGCGGGAGGGCCGGAGATACGCAGTATTTT.

This sequence joins TRBV9 and TRBJ1-2, with D unresolved. CDR1 and CDR2 from the germline V gene are SGDLS and YYNGEE. The CDR3 sequence is 12 residues long. Trimming pared 0 bases from V and 4 bases from J, leaving 4 bases between. As DNA, the CDR3 is TGTGCCAGCAGCGTAGACGGCTATGGCTACACCTTC. This codes for CASSVDGYGYTF. Filled out from reference TRBV9 and TRBJ1-2, the complete variable domain reads DSGVTQTPKHLITATGQRVTLRCSPRSGDLSVYWYQQSLDQGLQFLIQYYNGEERAKGNILERFSAQQFPDLHSELNLSSLELGDSALYFCASSVDGYGYTFGSGTRLTVV.

This clone was picked up a small number of times. The V call is TRBV9, the J call TRBJ1-5; 7 bases align to TRBD1. The J segment lost 5 bases and the V segment lost 0 bases, leaving 5 bases of the junction unmatched. CDR3 size: 15 residues. Germline values: CDR1 SGDLS, CDR2 YYNGEE. This CDR3 is CASSVDGDSYQPQHF. CDR3 nucleotides: TGTGCCAGCAGCGTAGACGGGGACAGCTATCAGCCCCAGCATTTT.

The genes are TRBV27 and TRBJ2-7; D gene unclear. Looked up from germline, CDR1 is MNHEY and CDR2 is SMNVEV (reference sequence). This CDR3 is built from 14 residues. The V gene lost 6 bases and the J gene lost 3 bases, with 15 bases spanning the gap. The CDR3 reads CASSLPSSSYEQYF. Here the CDR3 DNA reads TGTGCCAGCAGCCTACCTTCATCAAGCTACGAGCAGTACTTC.

This rearrangement joins TRBV14 to TRBJ1-2; possibly TRBD1 for D (5 bases). The length of the CDR3 is 16 residues. Per germline, CDR1 SGHDN and CDR2 FVKESK. Trimming took off 0 bases at V and 6 bases at J, with 17 bases between the two ends. The CDR3 DNA follows: TGTGCCAGCAGCCAAGAACCCCGCGGGGGTTCGGATGGCTACACCTTC. Protein: CASSQEPRGGSDGYTF.

V is TRBV7-2 and J is TRBJ2-1; 11 nucleotides match TRBD2. Germline assignment: CDR1 SGHTA and CDR2 FQGNSA. This CDR3 is built from 16 residues. V was pared by 5 bases and J by 4 bases, with 7 bases of the junction left unmatched. CDR3 in DNA: TGTGCCAGCAGCCCCATGGGACTAGCGGTTTACAATGAGCAGTTCTTC. Its translation: CASSPMGLAVYNEQFF. Supplemented by reference TRBV7-2 and TRBJ2-1, the full variable domain reads GAGVSQSPSNKVTEKGKDVELRCDPISGHTALYWYRQSLGQGLEFLIYFQGNSAPDKSGLPSDRFSAERTGGSVSTLTIQRTQQEDSAVYLCASSPMGLAVYNEQFFGPGTRLTVL.

V is TRBV6-6 and J is TRBJ1-3; D uncertain. The germline V and J ends were trimmed by 6 bases and 1 base, with 16 bases remaining between them. The germline CDR1 and CDR2 sequences are MNHNY and SVGAGI (reference sequence). The CDR3 consists of 16 residues. The chain's CDR3 is CASRLPAGVSGNTIYF. The CDR3 DNA reads TGTGCCAGCAGGCTCCCGGCAGGCGTTTCTGGAAACACCATATATTTT.

The chain combines TRBV2 with TRBJ1-5, with 7 bases lining up with TRBD1. The germline gives CDR1 SNHLY, CDR2 FYNNEI. V shed 7 bases, J shed 0 bases, and the junction held 3 bases outside the gene matches. The CDR3 contains 14 residues. In nucleotides, the CDR3 is TGTGCCAGCACAGACAGGGCTAGCAATCAGCCCCAGCATTTT. Translating gives CASTDRASNQPQHF.

The rearrangement joins TRBV18 to TRBJ1-5; the match to TRBD1 covers 7 bases. The V segment lost 6 bases and the J segment 0 bases; nucleotides outside the gene matches: 14. This CDR3 spans 18 amino acids. The germline V gene encodes CDR1 KGHSH and CDR2 LQKENI. CDR3 sequence: CASSERTGIDYSNQPQHF. In DNA form, the CDR3 reads TGTGCCAGCTCGGAAAGGACAGGTATAGATTATAGCAATCAGCCCCAGCATTTT.

V gene TRBV27 combines with J gene TRBJ2-1, with D unresolved. This CDR3 has 13 residues. V was trimmed by 2 bases and J by 6 bases, leaving 8 bases between them. The germline V gene encodes CDR1 MNHEY and CDR2 SMNVEV (reference sequence). CDR3 in amino acids: CASSLGQSNEQFF. The CDR3 DNA is TGTGCCAGCAGTTTAGGCCAGTCCAATGAGCAGTTCTTC.

The rearrangement links TRBV6-1 to TRBJ1-2, with TRBD1 matching over 7 bases. The CDR3 is made up of 14 amino acids. Germline V lookup: CDR1 MNHNS, CDR2 SASEGT. Unmatched junction bases numbered 8, after V lost 6 bases and J lost 4 bases. CDR3 in amino acids: CASSPGQQIYGYTF. Written as DNA, the CDR3 is TGTGCCAGCAGCCCGGGACAGCAGATCTATGGCTACACCTTC.

The chain employs TRBV9 and TRBJ2-5, with 13 bases identical to TRBD2. This CDR3 is built from 17 residues. The V gene's germline CDR1 is SGDLS and CDR2 YYNGEE. Germline trimming cut 4 bases from V and 4 bases from J; bases unmatched to any gene: 10. The CDR3 loop is CASSLGLAGVARETQYF. The CDR3 nucleotides are TGTGCCAGCAGCCTTGGACTAGCGGGAGTCGCCCGAGAGACCCAGTACTTC. Supplemented by reference TRBV9 and TRBJ2-5, the full variable domain reads DSGVTQTPKHLITATGQRVTLRCSPRSGDLSVYWYQQSLDQGLQFLIQYYNGEERAKGNILERFSAQQFPDLHSELNLSSLELGDSALYFCASSLGLAGVARETQYFGPGTRLLVL.

For the CDR3, the DNA is TGTGCCAGTAGTATAGGTTCGGGTACGGAAAAACTGTTTTTT. Translating it yields CASSIGSGTEKLFF. V usage is TRBV19 and J usage is TRBJ1-4; D is unclear. CDR3 length: 14 residues. Germline lookup yields CDR1 LNHDA and CDR2 SQIVND (reference sequence). Trimming took 1 base from V and 8 from J, leaving 11 bases between them.

The rearrangement links TRBV7-9 to TRBJ2-1; D might be TRBD2 (6 bases). The germline V and J ends were trimmed by 2 bases and 13 bases, with 15 bases remaining between them. CDR3 length equals 13 residues. Germline V lookup: CDR1 SEHNR, CDR2 FQNEAQ (reference sequence). The CDR3 spells CASSLKGGTEQFF. The CDR3 region has the DNA TGTGCCAGCAGCTTAAAGGGCGGGACCGAACAGTTCTTC.

J is TRBJ2-7 and V is TRBV27, with TRBD2 as a possible D gene (5 bases). CDR1 is MNHEY and CDR2 is SMNVEV in the germline V gene (reference sequence). The CDR3 is 13 amino acids. The V end was cut by 5 bases, the J end by 4 bases, with 12 bases between. CDR3 in amino acids: CASSARGGYEQYF. The CDR3 bases are TGTGCCAGCAGTGCTCGAGGCGGGTACGAGCAGTACTTC.

This chain uses TRBV6-5 with TRBJ2-5; 7 bases are a match to TRBD1. Germline V gives CDR1 MNHEY, CDR2 SVGAGI. V was pared by 4 bases and J by 4 bases, with 9 bases of the junction left unmatched. CDR3 length equals 15 residues. The CDR3 loop is CASSSRGQVGETQYF. The CDR3 DNA follows: TGTGCCAGCAGTTCTAGGGGGCAGGTGGGAGAGACCCAGTACTTC.

The V call is TRBV6-5, the J call TRBJ2-1; TRBD2 aligns across 8 bases. From germline, CDR1 is MNHEY and CDR2 SVGAGI. This CDR3 comprises 15 residues. Germline trimming cut 5 bases from V and 6 bases from J; bases unmatched to any gene: 9. Here the CDR3 reads CASSSSGNPLNEQFF. In DNA form, the CDR3 reads TGTGCCAGCAGTAGTAGCGGGAATCCTCTCAATGAGCAGTTCTTC.

The rearrangement joins TRBV9 to TRBJ2-1, with unresolved D. The CDR3 is 14 amino acids. CDR1 is SGDLS, CDR2 YYNGEE, per germline. V shed 4 bases and J shed 5 bases, with 13 bases lying between them. This CDR3 reads CASSPTSLNNEQFF. CDR3 coding DNA: TGTGCCAGCAGCCCCACATCGTTGAACAATGAGCAGTTCTTC.

The chain carries TRBV11-3 and TRBJ2-7; the match to TRBD1 covers 8 bases. Germline values: CDR1 SGHNT, CDR2 YENEEA. The junction had 4 bases not matched to a gene; V was cut back by 0 bases and J by 3 bases. This CDR3 has 15 amino acids. DNA for the CDR3: TGTGCCAGCAGCTTAGAGTGGGGACAGGTCTACGAGCAGTACTTC. Translation: CASSLEWGQVYEQYF.

This clone was seen once. V gene TRBV28 combines with J gene TRBJ1-1; D is undetermined. The CDR3 sequence is 13 residues long. The germline V gene encodes CDR1 MDHEN and CDR2 SYDVKM. V was cut by 2 bases and J by 0 bases, with 4 bases left in between. This chain's CDR3 is CASSLVMNTEAFF. The CDR3 nucleotides are TGTGCCAGCAGTTTAGTTATGAACACTGAAGCTTTCTTT.